The rows below give T cell receptor beta chains drawn from one sample of a study of shared clonotypes between healthy human individuals. Sequenced by immunoSEQ multiplex PCR; TCRdb stores in-frame clones only, minus some. The data contain about 960,000 clones, more than 75% of them singletons. Sample: memory CD4+ T cells sorted from blood. The receptors were sampled from a man younger than 35 in good health. Both conserved end residues are part of each CDR3. The D gene is left open where the match is weak. Not all rows give a size; the values are once, few, many and, for expanded clones, a class.

v_call,clone_size,cdr3_length,d_call,j_call,cdr3_aa,cdr3_nt
TRBV15,few,15,TRBD1,TRBJ1-6,CATSRTGTANSPLHF,TGTGCCACCAGCAGAACCGGGACAGCGAATTCACCCCTCCACTTT
TRBV15,many,15,.,TRBJ2-3,CATSRGEGYTDTQYF,TGTGCCACCAGCAGAGGTGAGGGATACACAGATACGCAGTATTTT
TRBV30,.,14,TRBD2,TRBJ2-3,CAWITSGISDTQYF,TGTGCCTGGATTACTAGCGGGATCTCAGATACGCAGTATTTT
TRBV5-1,.,14,.,TRBJ1-2,CASSSGPANYGYTF,TGCGCCAGCAGCTCGGGGCCCGCTAACTATGGCTACACCTTC
TRBV10-3,.,17,.,TRBJ1-3,CAISDGQNLVSGNTIYF,TGTGCCATCAGTGATGGACAGAACCTCGTCTCTGGAAACACCATATATTTT
TRBV25-1,few,14,.,TRBJ1-6,CASSPPGPNSPLHF,TGTGCCAGCAGTCCTCCAGGACCGAATTCACCCCTCCACTTT
TRBV7-9,once,15,TRBD1,TRBJ2-5,CASSMGQGAQETQYF,TGTGCCAGCAGCATGGGACAGGGGGCCCAAGAGACCCAGTACTTC
TRBV6-7,many,15,.,TRBJ2-5,CASSYWGGGRRAQYF,TGTGCCAGCAGTTACTGGGGCGGGGGCCGGAGGGCCCAGTACTTC
TRBV6-1,.,14,TRBD2,TRBJ2-7,CASNWSSGSYEQYF,TGTGCCAGCAATTGGTCTAGCGGGAGCTACGAGCAGTACTTC
TRBV2,.,18,TRBD2,TRBJ2-3,CASSTSPPLAGGTDTQYF,TGTGCCAGCAGCACAAGCCCTCCACTAGCGGGAGGCACAGATACGCAGTATTTT
TRBV5-4,.,16,TRBD1,TRBJ2-3,CASSPGQGRGADTQYF,TGTGCCAGCAGCCCGGGACAGGGGCGAGGGGCAGATACGCAGTATTTT
TRBV19,.,13,.,TRBJ1-1,CASSIRPAVEAFF,TGTGCCAGTAGTATTAGGCCCGCCGTTGAAGCTTTCTTT
TRBV4-3,.,15,.,TRBJ2-7,CASSQGEGSGYEQYF,TGCGCCAGCAGCCAAGGTGAGGGAAGTGGCTACGAGCAGTACTTC
TRBV6-1,.,16,.,TRBJ2-3,CASSETRLVVGDTQYF,TGTGCCAGCAGTGAGACGAGACTAGTTGTGGGAGATACGCAGTATTTT
TRBV11-2,.,16,TRBD2,TRBJ2-1,CASSLDGGTSYYEQFF,TGTGCCAGCAGCTTAGATGGGGGGACTAGCTACTATGAGCAGTTCTTC
TRBV25-1,.,12,.,TRBJ2-3,CASSEGRDTQYF,TGTGCCAGCAGTGAAGGCAGGGATACGCAGTATTTT
TRBV15,.,14,.,TRBJ2-3,CATSRDKGADTQYF,TGTGCCACCAGCAGAGATAAAGGAGCAGATACGCAGTATTTT
TRBV30,.,17,TRBD2,TRBJ2-3,CALGLAGGPWRTDTQYF,TGTGCCCTCGGACTAGCGGGGGGGCCGTGGCGCACAGATACGCAGTATTTT
TRBV10-3,.,13,.,TRBJ1-6,CAISEEVNSPLHF,TGTGCCATCAGCGAGGAGGTGAATTCACCCCTCCACTTT
TRBV9,.,15,TRBD1,TRBJ1-2,CASSSSTGGNYGYTF,TGTGCCAGCAGCTCCTCGACAGGGGGTAACTATGGCTACACCTTC
TRBV7-3,.,15,.,TRBJ2-3,CASSLDDTRSDTQYF,TGTGCCAGCAGCTTAGACGACACTAGGTCGGATACGCAGTATTTT
TRBV5-4,.,15,TRBD2,TRBJ2-1,CASSLSLAGEGEQFF,TGTGCCAGCAGCTTGTCATTAGCGGGAGAGGGTGAGCAGTTCTTC